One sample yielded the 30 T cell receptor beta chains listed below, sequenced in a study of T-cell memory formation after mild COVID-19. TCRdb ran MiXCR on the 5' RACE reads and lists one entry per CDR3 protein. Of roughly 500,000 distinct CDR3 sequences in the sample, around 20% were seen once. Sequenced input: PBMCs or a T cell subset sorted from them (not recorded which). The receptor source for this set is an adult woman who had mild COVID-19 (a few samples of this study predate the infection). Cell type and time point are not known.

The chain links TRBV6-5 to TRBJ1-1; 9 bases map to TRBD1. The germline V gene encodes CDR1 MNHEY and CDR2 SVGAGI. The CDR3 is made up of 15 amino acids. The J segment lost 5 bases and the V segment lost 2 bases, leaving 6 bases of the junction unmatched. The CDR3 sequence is CASSYHGQGKTEAFF. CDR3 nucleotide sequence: TGTGCCAGCAGTTACCATGGACAGGGGAAAACTGAAGCTTTCTTT.

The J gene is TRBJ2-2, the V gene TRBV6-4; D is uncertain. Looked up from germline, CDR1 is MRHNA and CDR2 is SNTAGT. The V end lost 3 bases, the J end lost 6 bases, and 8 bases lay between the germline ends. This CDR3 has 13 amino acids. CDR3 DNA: TGTGCCAGCAGTGAGTTTTCCGCCGGGGAGCTGTTTTTT. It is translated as CASSEFSAGELFF.

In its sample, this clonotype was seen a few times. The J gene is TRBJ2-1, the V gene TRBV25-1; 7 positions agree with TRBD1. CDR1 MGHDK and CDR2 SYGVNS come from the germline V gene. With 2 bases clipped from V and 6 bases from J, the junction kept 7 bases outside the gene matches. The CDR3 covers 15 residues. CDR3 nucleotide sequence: TGTGCCAGCAGTGAAAAGGGGGCCGGAGCCAATGAGCAGTTCTTC. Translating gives CASSEKGAGANEQFF.

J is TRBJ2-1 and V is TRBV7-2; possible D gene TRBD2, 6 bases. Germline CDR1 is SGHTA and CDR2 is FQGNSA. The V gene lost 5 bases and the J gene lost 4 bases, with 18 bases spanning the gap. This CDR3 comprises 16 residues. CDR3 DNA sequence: TGTGCCAGCAGCGCAATAGCGGCGTTGGCGTACAATGAGCAGTTCTTC. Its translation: CASSAIAALAYNEQFF.

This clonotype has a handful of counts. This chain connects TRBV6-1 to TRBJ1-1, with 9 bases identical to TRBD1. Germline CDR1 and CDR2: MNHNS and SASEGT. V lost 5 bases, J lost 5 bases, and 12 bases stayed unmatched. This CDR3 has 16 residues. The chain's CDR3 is CASSSRPQGARTEAFF. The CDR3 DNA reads TGTGCCAGCAGTTCACGTCCACAGGGGGCCAGGACTGAAGCTTTCTTT.

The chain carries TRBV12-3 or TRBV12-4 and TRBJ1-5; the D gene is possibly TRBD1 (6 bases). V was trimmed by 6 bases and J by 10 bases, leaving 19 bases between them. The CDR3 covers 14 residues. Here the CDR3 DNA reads TGTGCCAGCAGCAGACAGGATTTGAGCACTCCCCAGCATTTT. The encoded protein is CASSRQDLSTPQHF.

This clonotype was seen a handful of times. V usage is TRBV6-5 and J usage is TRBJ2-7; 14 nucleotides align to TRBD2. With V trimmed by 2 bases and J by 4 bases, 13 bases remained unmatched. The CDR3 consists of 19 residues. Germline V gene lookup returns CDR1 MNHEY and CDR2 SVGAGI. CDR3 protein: CASSYQSTSGRAGGYEQYF. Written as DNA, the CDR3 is TGTGCCAGCAGTTACCAATCGACTAGCGGGAGGGCCGGCGGGTACGAGCAGTACTTC.

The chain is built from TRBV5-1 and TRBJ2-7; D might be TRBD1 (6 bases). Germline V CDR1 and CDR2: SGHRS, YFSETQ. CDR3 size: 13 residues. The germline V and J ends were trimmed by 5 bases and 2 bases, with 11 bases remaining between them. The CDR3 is CASRTTGTYEQYF. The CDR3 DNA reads TGCGCCAGCAGGACTACAGGGACCTACGAGCAGTACTTC.

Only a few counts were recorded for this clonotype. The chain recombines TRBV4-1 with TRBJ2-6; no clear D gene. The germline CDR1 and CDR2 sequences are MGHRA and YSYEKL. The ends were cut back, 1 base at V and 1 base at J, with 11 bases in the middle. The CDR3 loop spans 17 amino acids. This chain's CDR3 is CASSQVGTRSGANVLTF. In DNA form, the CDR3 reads TGCGCCAGCAGCCAAGTGGGCACGAGATCTGGGGCCAACGTCCTGACTTTC.

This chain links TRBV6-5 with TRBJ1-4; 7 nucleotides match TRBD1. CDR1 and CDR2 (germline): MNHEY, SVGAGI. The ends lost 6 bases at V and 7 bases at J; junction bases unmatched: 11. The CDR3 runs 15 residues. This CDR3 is CASSRNRGRSEKLFF. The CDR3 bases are TGTGCCAGCAGCCGCAACAGGGGAAGAAGTGAAAAACTGTTTTTT.

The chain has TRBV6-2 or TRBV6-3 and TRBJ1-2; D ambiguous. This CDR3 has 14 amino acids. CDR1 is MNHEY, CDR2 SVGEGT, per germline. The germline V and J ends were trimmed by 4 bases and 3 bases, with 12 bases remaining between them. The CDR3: CASSSLGPDYGYTF. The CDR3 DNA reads TGTGCCAGCAGTTCCCTTGGGCCAGACTATGGCTACACCTTC.

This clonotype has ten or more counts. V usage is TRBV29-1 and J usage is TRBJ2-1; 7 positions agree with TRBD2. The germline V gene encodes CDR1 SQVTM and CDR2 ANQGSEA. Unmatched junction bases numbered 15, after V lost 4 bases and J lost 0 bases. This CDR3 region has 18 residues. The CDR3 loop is CSVGRVRFGGVSYNEQFF. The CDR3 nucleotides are TGCAGCGTTGGAAGAGTGCGGTTTGGGGGGGTCTCCTACAATGAGCAGTTCTTC.

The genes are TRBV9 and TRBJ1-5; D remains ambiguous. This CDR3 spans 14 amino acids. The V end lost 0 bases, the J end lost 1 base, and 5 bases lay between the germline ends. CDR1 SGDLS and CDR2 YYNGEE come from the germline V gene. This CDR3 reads CASSVAASNQPQHF. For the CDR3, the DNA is TGTGCCAGCAGCGTAGCAGCAAGCAATCAGCCCCAGCATTTT.

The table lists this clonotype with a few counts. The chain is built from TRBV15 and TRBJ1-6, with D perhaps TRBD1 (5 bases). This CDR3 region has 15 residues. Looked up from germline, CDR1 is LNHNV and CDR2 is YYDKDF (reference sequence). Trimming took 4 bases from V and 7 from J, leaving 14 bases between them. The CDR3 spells CATSIGAGPNSPLHF. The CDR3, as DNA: TGTGCCACCAGCATCGGGGCAGGGCCCAATTCACCCCTCCACTTT.

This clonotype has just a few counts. The CDR3 DNA reads as TGTGCCAGCAGCCTCCTGACTAGCGGGGCAACAGATACGCAGTATTTT. As protein: CASSLLTSGATDTQYF. The chain carries TRBV7-2 and TRBJ2-3; 11 bases agree with TRBD2. CDR3 length: 16 residues. V lost 5 bases to trimming and J lost 3 bases; unmatched junction nucleotides: 7. Germline CDR1 is SGHTA and CDR2 is FQGNSA.

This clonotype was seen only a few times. CDR3 protein: CASSLVYRANTGELFF. The CDR3 coding sequence is TGTGCCAGCAGCTTAGTTTACAGAGCGAACACCGGGGAGCTGTTTTTT. The chain has TRBV7-2 and TRBJ2-2; D unresolved. V dropped 1 base and J dropped 0 bases, with 9 bases sitting between them. The CDR3 runs 16 residues. CDR1 is SGHTA and CDR2 is FQGNSA in the germline V gene.

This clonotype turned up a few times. CDR3 in amino acids: CASRNGQLTYEQYF. DNA for the CDR3: TGTGCCAGCAGGAACGGACAGCTTACCTACGAGCAGTACTTC. The V call is TRBV5-6, the J call TRBJ2-7; the D gene is possibly TRBD1 (6 bases). Trimming shortened V by 5 bases and J by 2 bases, and 14 bases separated the two germline ends. Germline V gene sequence: CDR1 SGHDT, CDR2 YYEEEE. The CDR3 sequence is 14 residues long.

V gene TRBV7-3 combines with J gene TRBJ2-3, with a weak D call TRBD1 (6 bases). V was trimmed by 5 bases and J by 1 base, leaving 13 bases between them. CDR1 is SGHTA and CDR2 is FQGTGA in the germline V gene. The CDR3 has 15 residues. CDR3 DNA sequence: TGTGCCAGCAGCCCTAGGGGACACCGCACAGATACGCAGTATTTT. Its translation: CASSPRGHRTDTQYF.

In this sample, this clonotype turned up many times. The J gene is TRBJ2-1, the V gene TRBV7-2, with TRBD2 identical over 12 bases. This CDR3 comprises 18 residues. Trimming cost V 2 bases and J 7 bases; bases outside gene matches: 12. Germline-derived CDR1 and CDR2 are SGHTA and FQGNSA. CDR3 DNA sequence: TGTGCCAGCAGCTTACAACTTAGACTAGCGGGAGATATAAATGAGCAGTTCTTC. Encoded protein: CASSLQLRLAGDINEQFF.

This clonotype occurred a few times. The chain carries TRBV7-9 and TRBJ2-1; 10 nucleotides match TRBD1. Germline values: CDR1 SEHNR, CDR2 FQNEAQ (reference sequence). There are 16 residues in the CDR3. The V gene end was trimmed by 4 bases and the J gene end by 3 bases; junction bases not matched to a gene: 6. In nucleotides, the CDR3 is TGTGCCAGCAGCTCAGGGGGACAGGGGTTCTACAATGAGCAGTTCTTC. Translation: CASSSGGQGFYNEQFF.

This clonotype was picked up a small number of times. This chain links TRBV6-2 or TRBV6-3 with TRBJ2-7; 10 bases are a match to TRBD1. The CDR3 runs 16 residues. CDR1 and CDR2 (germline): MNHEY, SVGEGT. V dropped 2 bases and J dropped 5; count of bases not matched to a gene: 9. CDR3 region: CASSYPSTGGFNEQYF. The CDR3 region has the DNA TGTGCCAGCAGTTACCCCTCGACAGGGGGCTTCAACGAGCAGTACTTC.

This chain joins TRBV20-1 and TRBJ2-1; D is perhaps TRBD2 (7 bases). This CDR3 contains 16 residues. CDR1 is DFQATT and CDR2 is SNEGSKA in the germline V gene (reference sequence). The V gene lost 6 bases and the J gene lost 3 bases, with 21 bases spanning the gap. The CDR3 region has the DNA TGCAGTGCCAGCAGGGGCGGGGGCCTAAGCTACAATGAGCAGTTCTTC. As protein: CSASRGGGLSYNEQFF.

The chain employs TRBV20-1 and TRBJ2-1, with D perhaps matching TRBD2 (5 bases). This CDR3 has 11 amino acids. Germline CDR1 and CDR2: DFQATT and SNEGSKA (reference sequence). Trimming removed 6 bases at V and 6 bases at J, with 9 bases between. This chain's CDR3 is CSAGRGNEQFF. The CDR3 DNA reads TGCAGTGCGGGTCGGGGCAATGAGCAGTTCTTC.

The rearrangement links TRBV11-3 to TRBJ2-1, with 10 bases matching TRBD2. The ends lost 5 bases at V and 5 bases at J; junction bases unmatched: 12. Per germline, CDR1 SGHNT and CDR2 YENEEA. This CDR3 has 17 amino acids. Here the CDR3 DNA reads TGTGCCAGCAGCCAAACCACGGGGACTAGCGTACACAATGAGCAGTTCTTC. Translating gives CASSQTTGTSVHNEQFF.

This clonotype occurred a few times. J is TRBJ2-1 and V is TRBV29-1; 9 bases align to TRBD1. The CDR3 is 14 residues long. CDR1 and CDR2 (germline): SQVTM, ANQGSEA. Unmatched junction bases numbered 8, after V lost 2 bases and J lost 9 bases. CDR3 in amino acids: CSVEPDRGDTEQFF. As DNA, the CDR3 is TGCAGCGTTGAACCGGACAGGGGAGATACTGAGCAGTTCTTC.

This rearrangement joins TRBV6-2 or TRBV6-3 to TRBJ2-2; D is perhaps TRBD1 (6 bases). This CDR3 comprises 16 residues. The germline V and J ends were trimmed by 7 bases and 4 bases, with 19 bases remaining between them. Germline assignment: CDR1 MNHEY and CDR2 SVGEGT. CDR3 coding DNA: TGTGCCAGCATAGGGGGTTTCAAGGGACCCACCGGGGAGCTGTTTTTT. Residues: CASIGGFKGPTGELFF.

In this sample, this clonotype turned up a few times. CDR3 bases: TGTGCCAGCAGCCTTGGGGGGCTCCTTCTCAATGAGCAGTTCTTC. Translated: CASSLGGLLLNEQFF. The chain combines TRBV7-9 with TRBJ2-1; D is possibly TRBD1 or TRBD2 (6 bases each). CDR1 is SEHNR and CDR2 is FQNEAQ in the germline V gene (reference sequence). Trimming took 5 bases from V and 6 from J, leaving 17 bases between them. The CDR3 totals 15 residues.

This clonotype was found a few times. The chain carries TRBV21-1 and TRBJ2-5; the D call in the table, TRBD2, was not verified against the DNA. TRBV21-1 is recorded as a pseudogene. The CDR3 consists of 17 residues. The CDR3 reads CASSKEDIAGTGETQYF. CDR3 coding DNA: TGTGCCAGCAGCAAAGAGGACATAGCAGGGACGGGAGAGACCCAGTACTTC.

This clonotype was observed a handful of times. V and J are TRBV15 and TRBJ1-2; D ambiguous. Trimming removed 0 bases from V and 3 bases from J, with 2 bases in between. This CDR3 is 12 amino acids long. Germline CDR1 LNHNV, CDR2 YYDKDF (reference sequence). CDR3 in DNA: TGTGCCACCAGCAGAGACGACTATGGCTACACCTTC. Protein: CATSRDDYGYTF.

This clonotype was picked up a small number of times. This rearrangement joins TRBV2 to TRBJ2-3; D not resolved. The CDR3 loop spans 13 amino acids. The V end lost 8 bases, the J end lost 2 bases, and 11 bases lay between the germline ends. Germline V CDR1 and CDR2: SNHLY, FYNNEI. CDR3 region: CASGRDFTDTQYF. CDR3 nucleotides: TGTGCCAGCGGCCGAGACTTCACAGATACGCAGTATTTT.